There are many counts of the clone carrying this T cell receptor (beta chain). V gave up 10 bases and J gave up 4 bases; unmatched junction bases: 13. This CDR3 has 14 residues. CDR1 SGHRS and CDR2 YFSETQ come from the germline V gene. These data belong to a study of Graves' ophthalmopathy and Graves' hyperthyroidism. As the template, RNA transcripts were used to amplify TCR beta CDR3 regions. The authors performed first-round RT-PCR with HTBI primers and then a second-round multiplex PCR. Via MiXCR, TCRdb re-called the multiplex PCR reads, giving one row per CDR3 protein. The sample records over a million distinct CDR3 sequences, about two fifths being singletons. Enrollment excluded any patients with other autoimmune diseases, uncontrolled infections, pregnancy or lactation.

The receptor was isolated from an adult man with Graves' hyperthyroidism. Material for sequencing was peripheral blood or thyroid tissue (not recorded which). This chain connects TRBV5-1 to TRBJ2-7, with 8 bases matching TRBD1. CDR3 in amino acids: CASQEGTGVYEQYF. CDR3 DNA: TGCGCCTCGCAGGAAGGGACAGGAGTATACGAGCAGTACTTC.